The following is a T cell receptor (beta chain) sequence with its context. The record originates from a study of hypomethylating agent response in myelodysplastic syndrome. Study-level information: Patients received azacitidine (about 70% of the 11) or decitabine (3 of 11).

Using immunoSEQ multiplex PCR, the repertoire was profiled, and TCRdb retains in-frame clones only, with some absent. The data hold approximately 6,000 clones, with approximately 86% observed a single time. Trimming removed 4 bases from V and 4 bases from J, with 11 bases in between. This CDR3 spans 13 amino acids. Looked up from germline, CDR1 is SGHRS and CDR2 is YFSETQ. This TCR was sampled from a human donor with myelodysplastic syndrome. The chain has TRBV5-1 and TRBJ2-5; no definite D call. This material consisted of bone marrow, taken before or after starting hypomethylating agent treatment for myelodysplastic syndrome (not recorded which). CDR3 coding DNA: TGCGCCAGCAGCCCCGAATGGGGAGAGACCCAGTACTTC. It yields the protein CASSPEWGETQYF. Full variable domain (missing parts from reference TRBV5-1 and TRBJ2-5): KAGVTQTPRYLIKTRGQQVTLSCSPISGHRSVSWYQQTPGQGLQFLFEYFSETQRNKGNFPGRFSGRQFSNSRSEMNVSTLELGDSALYLCASSPEWGETQYFGPGTRLLVL.